This T cell receptor beta chain stems from a study of T-cell reconstitution after alpha-beta-depleted transplantation in children. V was trimmed by 5 bases and J by 5 bases, leaving 13 bases between them. The CDR3 totals 13 residues. Germline values: CDR1 SQVTM, CDR2 ANQGSEA. Molecular barcoding with unique molecular identifiers was used for the TCRbeta library. One entry per CDR3 protein, called by TCRdb with MiXCR from the PCR reads. The table includes approximately 590,000 distinct CDR3 sequences, 8% to 11% detected once. J is TRBJ2-1 and V is TRBV29-1, with D possibly matching TRBD2 (6 bases). Sequencing was performed on PBMCs from the stem cell graft donor, taken from the stem cell graft. The receptor was isolated from a human donor who donated a stem cell graft to a child with acute myeloid leukemia. The CDR3 loop reads CSVRAGLNNEQFF. In DNA, the CDR3 is TGCAGCGTTCGGGCGGGACTCAACAATGAGCAGTTCTTC.